Presented here are 24 T cell receptor beta chains from one specimen sequenced in a study of blood T cell repertoires in COVID-19 (dated by TCRdb to about 2020). Libraries were built with the immunoSEQ multiplex PCR assay. TCRdb holds this immuneACCESS table with in-frame rearrangements only. Some clones are missing; in checked studies, unresolved V genes explain under half, and the rest has no known cause. For this sample there are tens of thousands of clones; roughly 80% appear just once. In total, the top ten clones hold just over 3% of the sample. The sample consisted of peripheral blood. The receptors come from a man in his 70s with COVID-19, enrolled during active disease.

The rearrangement uses TRBV27 and TRBJ2-3; D is unresolved. Trimming stripped 3 bases from V and 2 bases from J, with 15 bases between. The CDR3 length is 16 residues. Per the germline V gene, CDR1 is MNHEY and CDR2 is SMNVEV (reference sequence). CDR3 in DNA: TGTGCCAGCAGTTTCGAGCCGTCGTCTTTCACAGATACGCAGTATTTT. It yields the protein CASSFEPSSFTDTQYF.

The rearrangement uses TRBV6-5 and TRBJ2-7, with 13 bases lining up with TRBD2. The CDR3 is 14 residues long. V gave up 5 bases and J gave up 7 bases; unmatched junction bases: 5. Per the germline V gene, CDR1 is MNHEY and CDR2 is SVGAGI. CDR3 sequence reads: CASSPGLAGKEQYF. The CDR3 DNA follows: TGTGCCAGCAGTCCGGGACTAGCGGGAAAGGAGCAGTACTTC.

This clone has only one observation. The chain links TRBV20-1 to TRBJ2-7; 7 bases line up with TRBD2. The junction had 8 bases not matched to a gene; V was cut back by 3 bases and J by 6 bases. Looked up from germline, CDR1 is DFQATT and CDR2 is SNEGSKA (reference sequence). CDR3 length: 13 amino acids. CDR3 sequence reads: CSASYVSGSEQYF. In DNA, the CDR3 is TGCAGTGCTAGTTACGTTAGCGGGTCCGAGCAGTACTTC.

This clone occurred a few times. The V gene is TRBV4-2, the J gene TRBJ2-2; weak D call: TRBD2 (6 bases). There are 15 residues in the CDR3. Trimming cost V 4 bases and J 2 bases, with 11 bases left between them. In germline, CDR1 is LGHNA, CDR2 YNFKEQ. This chain's CDR3 is CASSRRGTNTGELFF. The CDR3 DNA is TGTGCCAGCAGCCGACGCGGGACCAACACCGGGGAGCTGTTTTTT.

J is TRBJ2-7 and V is TRBV2; no definite D call. Trimming stripped 8 bases from V and 3 bases from J, with 5 bases between. CDR1 and CDR2 (germline): SNHLY, FYNNEI. This CDR3 is 10 amino acids long. The CDR3 sequence is CASWSYEQYF. DNA of the CDR3: TGTGCCAGCTGGAGCTACGAGCAGTACTTC.

The chain couples TRBV13 to TRBJ2-4; D is perhaps TRBD1 (5 bases). This CDR3 region has 16 residues. CDR1 and CDR2 from the germline V gene are PRHDT and FYEKMQ (reference sequence). With 0 bases removed from V and 0 bases from J, the gap between germline ends came to 9 bases. The CDR3 loop reads CASSLGGALAKNIQYF. The CDR3 nucleotides are TGTGCCAGCAGCTTAGGTGGGGCCCTAGCCAAAAACATTCAGTACTTC.

V usage is TRBV19 and J usage is TRBJ2-5, with a tentative D call TRBD1 (5 bases). V lost 5 bases to trimming and J lost 4 bases, with 14 bases between them. Germline V CDR1 and CDR2: LNHDA, SQIVND (reference sequence). The CDR3 extends over 14 amino acids. As DNA, the CDR3 is TGTGCCAGTAGTGTAATAGGGGTTCCAGAGACCCAGTACTTC. As protein: CASSVIGVPETQYF.

Here the CDR3 DNA reads TGTGCCAGCAGTTTTATCGCGACAGGGGAAGCTTTCTTT. Its protein is CASSFIATGEAFF. V usage is TRBV28 and J usage is TRBJ1-1, with 7 bases lining up with TRBD1. The CDR3 contains 13 residues. CDR1 is MDHEN, CDR2 SYDVKM, per germline. The junction had 6 bases not matched to a gene; V was cut back by 3 bases and J by 8 bases.

The chain recombines TRBV11-3 with TRBJ2-3, with 8 nucleotides matching TRBD2. Germline V gene lookup returns CDR1 SGHNT and CDR2 YENEEA. Trimming at V came to 5 bases and at J to 6 bases, leaving 16 bases not matched to a gene. The CDR3 spans 17 residues. The CDR3: CASSRGGGGRTVDTQYF. The CDR3 coding sequence is TGTGCCAGCAGCCGGGGGGGTGGCGGCAGAACCGTGGATACGCAGTATTTT.

This clone has just a few counts. The chain recombines TRBV28 with TRBJ1-5; TRBD1 aligns across 9 bases. The CDR3 is 13 amino acids. J gave up 4 bases and V 8 bases, and 3 bases lay outside the gene matches. Germline values: CDR1 MDHEN, CDR2 SYDVKM. CDR3 loop: CASGTGTNQPQHF. In DNA form, the CDR3 reads TGTGCCAGCGGGACAGGGACTAATCAGCCCCAGCATTTT.

This clone was found once. The chain uses TRBV30 and TRBJ1-6; the match to TRBD1 covers 9 bases. V lost 3 bases to trimming and J lost 0 bases; unmatched junction nucleotides: 3. The CDR3 covers 16 residues. Germline V gene lookup returns CDR1 GTSNPN and CDR2 SVGIG (reference sequence). CDR3 in DNA: TGTGCCTGGAGCTCGGGACAGGGCTCCTATAATTCACCCCTCCACTTT. This codes for CAWSSGQGSYNSPLHF.

The chain carries TRBV24-1 and TRBJ2-3, with 16 bases fitting TRBD2. The CDR3 is 19 residues long. Trimming cost V 4 bases and J 4 bases; bases outside gene matches: 10. Germline CDR1 is KGHDR and CDR2 is SFDVKD. The CDR3 here is CATSDPGTSGRAGPDTQYF. The CDR3 DNA is TGTGCCACCAGTGACCCCGGGACTAGCGGGAGGGCCGGCCCAGATACGCAGTATTTT.

The chain links TRBV6-5 to TRBJ1-5; 11 bases match TRBD1. The CDR3 extends over 14 amino acids. In germline, CDR1 is MNHEY, CDR2 SVGAGI. With V trimmed by 4 bases and J by 7 bases, 3 bases remained unmatched. Written as DNA, the CDR3 is TGTGCCAGCAGTTGGACAGGGGGCGAGCAGCCCCAGCATTTT. Translation: CASSWTGGEQPQHF.

The rearrangement links TRBV10-3 to TRBJ2-3, with a weak D call TRBD2 (6 bases). V gave up 7 bases and J gave up 1 base, with 12 bases separating them. The CDR3 loop spans 14 amino acids. Germline V gene sequence: CDR1 ENHRY, CDR2 SYGVKD. The CDR3 sequence is CAITKRARTDTQYF. CDR3 nucleotide sequence: TGTGCCATCACGAAGCGGGCACGCACAGATACGCAGTATTTT.

This clone has only one observation. The chain couples TRBV7-3 to TRBJ2-7; perhaps TRBD2 as D (6 bases). V lost 5 bases and J lost 1, with 15 bases in between. Germline V CDR1 and CDR2: SGHTA, FQGTGA. CDR3 length equals 15 residues. DNA for the CDR3: TGTGCCAGCAGCACAGGAGGGTCGGGATCCTACGAGCAGTACTTC. Residues: CASSTGGSGSYEQYF.

For the CDR3, the DNA is TGTGCCAGCAGTTCGTCTCGGTGGGGGCGCAATCAGCCCCAGCATTTT. Residues: CASSSSRWGRNQPQHF. The chain couples TRBV6-5 to TRBJ1-5; a weak D match, TRBD1 (6 bases). Trimming shortened V by 4 bases and J by 2 bases, and 15 bases separated the two germline ends. Per the germline V gene, CDR1 is MNHEY and CDR2 is SVGAGI. The CDR3 has 16 amino acids.

This chain joins TRBV9 and TRBJ2-5; TRBD2 matches at 7 bases. Trimming cost V 4 bases and J 1 base; bases outside gene matches: 1. This CDR3 comprises 13 residues. Germline V gene sequence: CDR1 SGDLS, CDR2 YYNGEE. The CDR3 region is CASSLAVQETQYF. DNA of the CDR3: TGTGCCAGCAGCCTAGCGGTCCAAGAGACCCAGTACTTC.

This clone appeared a few times. The J gene is TRBJ1-2, the V gene TRBV6-2 or TRBV6-3; 9 bases match TRBD1. In germline, CDR1 is MNHEY, CDR2 SVGEGT. The V segment lost 0 bases and the J segment 8 bases; nucleotides outside the gene matches: 7. This CDR3 comprises 15 residues. CDR3 coding DNA: TGTGCCAGCAGTTACTCGGGACAGGGAACAAGCGGCTACACCTTC. Encoded protein: CASSYSGQGTSGYTF.

V is TRBV19 and J is TRBJ2-5; 9 nucleotides agree with TRBD2. The CDR3 is made up of 16 amino acids. Trimming at V came to 7 bases and at J to 0 bases, leaving 9 bases not matched to a gene. Germline CDR1 is LNHDA and CDR2 is SQIVND (reference sequence). CDR3 region: CASTPRASGNQETQYF. The CDR3 DNA reads as TGTGCCAGTACCCCAAGGGCTAGCGGGAACCAAGAGACCCAGTACTTC.

The genes are TRBV19 and TRBJ1-2, with D uncertain. V was trimmed by 2 bases and J by 8 bases, leaving 15 bases between them. Germline V lookup: CDR1 LNHDA, CDR2 SQIVND (reference sequence). The CDR3 is 14 residues long. The CDR3 region has the DNA TGTGCCAGTAGTATATCCCGGGGAGGCGGAGGCTACACCTTC. It specifies CASSISRGGGGYTF.

This rearrangement joins TRBV4-3 to TRBJ2-1, with D possibly matching TRBD1 (5 bases). CDR3 length: 14 residues. Germline loops: CDR1 LGHNA, CDR2 YSLEER. Trimming took off 0 bases at V and 6 bases at J, with 9 bases between the two ends. The CDR3 DNA sequence: TGCGCCAGCAGCCAAGATGGGGCGAGCAATGAGCAGTTCTTC. It encodes CASSQDGASNEQFF.

This chain joins TRBV7-4 and TRBJ1-3; TRBD1 is a possible D gene (5 bases). Per the germline V gene, CDR1 is SGHVT and CDR2 is SQSDAQ. The V gene lost 5 bases and the J gene lost 3 bases, with 17 bases spanning the gap. The CDR3 extends over 16 amino acids. The CDR3 bases are TGTGCCAGCAGCCCGGGACGCGGGGTGTTTGGAAACACCATATATTTT. Translating it yields CASSPGRGVFGNTIYF.

V and J are TRBV18 and TRBJ2-3, with TRBD2 identical over 7 bases. V shed 6 bases and J 5 bases; nucleotides not matched to a gene: 14. CDR1 KGHSH and CDR2 LQKENI come from the germline V gene. This CDR3 comprises 16 residues. The CDR3 is CASSFSGAAGIDTQYF. CDR3 DNA sequence: TGTGCCAGCTCCTTCAGCGGGGCCGCCGGAATAGATACGCAGTATTTT.

This chain connects TRBV19 to TRBJ2-1; D is uncertain. Per germline, CDR1 LNHDA and CDR2 SQIVND (reference sequence). V was pared by 3 bases and J by 10 bases, with 7 bases between. The CDR3 consists of 11 residues. In DNA, the CDR3 is TGTGCCAGTAGTATGTGGCAGGAGCAGTTCTTC. It yields the protein CASSMWQEQFF.